The rows below give T cell receptor beta chains drawn from one sample of a study of T cells expressing NK-cell markers. TCRdb reprocessed the 5' RACE reads, with one entry per CDR3 protein and no DNA. Here the sample table reports about 540,000 distinct CDR3 sequences. The sequencing sample was made of blood T cells: a sorted CD56 or NKG2C T cell subset, CD4+ or CD8+ T cells, or bulk PBMC T cells (not recorded which). The source is a man younger than 35 in good health. CDR3s include the opening cysteine and the closing phenylalanine or tryptophan. Each record gives: J gene, V gene, CDR3 protein.

J gene: TRBJ1-1
V gene: TRBV29-1
CDR3 protein: CSVGEWRVGYTEAFF

J gene: TRBJ2-5
V gene: TRBV29-1
CDR3 protein: CSARGGQGETQYF

J gene: TRBJ2-4
V gene: TRBV12-3/TRBV12-4
CDR3 protein: CASSLRPGSTKNIQYF

J gene: TRBJ2-1
V gene: TRBV7-2
CDR3 protein: CASSFQGVNEQFF

J gene: TRBJ1-1
V gene: TRBV2
CDR3 protein: CASSSFGWRSGTEAFF

J gene: TRBJ2-7
V gene: TRBV9
CDR3 protein: CASSLTGGSSYEQYF

J gene: TRBJ1-6
V gene: TRBV4-2
CDR3 protein: CASSQDTTGNSPLHF

J gene: TRBJ2-1
V gene: TRBV4-1
CDR3 protein: CASSHHQPEGTVPIKYNEQFF

J gene: TRBJ2-1
V gene: TRBV28
CDR3 protein: CASSTVVIEQFF

J gene: TRBJ2-1
V gene: TRBV11-2
CDR3 protein: CAGGGAGPYNEQFF

J gene: TRBJ2-1
V gene: TRBV12-3/TRBV12-4
CDR3 protein: CASNQLAGGNEQFF

J gene: TRBJ1-2
V gene: TRBV23-1
CDR3 protein: CASSLRQGGLEGYTF

J gene: TRBJ2-2
V gene: TRBV14
CDR3 protein: CASSHRPSNTGELFF

J gene: TRBJ1-2
V gene: TRBV30
CDR3 protein: CARRGSSNYGYTF

J gene: TRBJ2-1
V gene: TRBV20-1
CDR3 protein: CSAHLAVNNEQFF

J gene: TRBJ2-7
V gene: TRBV27
CDR3 protein: CASRPQGLIYEQYF

J gene: TRBJ2-3
V gene: TRBV20-1
CDR3 protein: CSAPGSLADTQYF

J gene: TRBJ2-1
V gene: TRBV7-9
CDR3 protein: CASSRLGRSSYNEQFF

J gene: TRBJ2-2
V gene: TRBV5-1
CDR3 protein: CASSSPTGGVAGELFF

J gene: TRBJ1-1
V gene: TRBV29-1
CDR3 protein: CSVDWGRTEAFF

J gene: TRBJ2-5
V gene: TRBV6-6
CDR3 protein: CASRSGAPETQYF

J gene: TRBJ2-5
V gene: TRBV7-2
CDR3 protein: CASSEPRTGETQYF

J gene: TRBJ2-3
V gene: TRBV4-1
CDR3 protein: CASSQGQRGTTDTQYF

J gene: TRBJ2-1
V gene: TRBV24-1
CDR3 protein: CATSMGDSFNPFF

J gene: TRBJ1-1
V gene: TRBV20-1
CDR3 protein: CSARRGRGLGTEAFF

J gene: TRBJ1-1
V gene: TRBV5-4
CDR3 protein: CASSPGQGVKAEAFF

J gene: TRBJ2-2
V gene: TRBV10-3
CDR3 protein: CAISEGITGELFF

J gene: TRBJ2-2
V gene: TRBV24-1
CDR3 protein: CATSDPRKNTGELFF

J gene: TRBJ2-1
V gene: TRBV12-3/TRBV12-4
CDR3 protein: CASTEGPSGSNEQFF

J gene: TRBJ2-1
V gene: TRBV11-2
CDR3 protein: CASRSRVYNEQFF

J gene: TRBJ2-7
V gene: TRBV7-2
CDR3 protein: CASSLGPGDEQYF

J gene: TRBJ2-3
V gene: TRBV20-1
CDR3 protein: CSARVGVNTDTQYF

J gene: TRBJ2-2
V gene: TRBV5-1
CDR3 protein: CASSPDRDGTGELFF

J gene: TRBJ2-2
V gene: TRBV7-9
CDR3 protein: CASSWRTASTGELFF

J gene: TRBJ1-3
V gene: TRBV15
CDR3 protein: CATSRAGNNGNTIYF

J gene: TRBJ2-5
V gene: TRBV12-3/TRBV12-4
CDR3 protein: CASRRGLAGEDETQYF

J gene: TRBJ2-1
V gene: TRBV3-1
CDR3 protein: CASSQEDLAGDILPYNEQFF

J gene: TRBJ2-1
V gene: TRBV29-1
CDR3 protein: CSVLAGTGSYNEQFF

J gene: TRBJ2-2
V gene: TRBV4-2
CDR3 protein: CASTPDITTANTGELFF

J gene: TRBJ2-5
V gene: TRBV2
CDR3 protein: CASKGIKETQYF

J gene: TRBJ2-1
V gene: TRBV28
CDR3 protein: CASRSRLVADYNEQFF

J gene: TRBJ2-1
V gene: TRBV12-3/TRBV12-4
CDR3 protein: CASSRDGSPYNEQFF

J gene: TRBJ2-2
V gene: TRBV4-2
CDR3 protein: CASSQVPANTGELFF

J gene: TRBJ2-1
V gene: TRBV20-1
CDR3 protein: CSARVAVYNEQFF

J gene: TRBJ2-1
V gene: TRBV6-5
CDR3 protein: CASSLISGGPNEQFF

J gene: TRBJ2-1
V gene: TRBV20-1
CDR3 protein: CSASKGGSPSDEQFF

J gene: TRBJ2-1
V gene: TRBV7-2
CDR3 protein: CASSLGAGSSYNEQFF

J gene: TRBJ2-1
V gene: TRBV4-3
CDR3 protein: CASSQELLAAYNEQFF

J gene: TRBJ2-4
V gene: TRBV7-2
CDR3 protein: CASSSRLALAKNIQYF

J gene: TRBJ2-1
V gene: TRBV13
CDR3 protein: CASAASFSSYNEQFF

J gene: TRBJ2-5
V gene: TRBV5-1
CDR3 protein: CASSPQGKETQYF

J gene: TRBJ2-1
V gene: TRBV6-5
CDR3 protein: CASSSARVFNEQFF

J gene: TRBJ2-7
V gene: TRBV28
CDR3 protein: CASRVRDRYYSYEQYF

J gene: TRBJ2-7
V gene: TRBV20-1
CDR3 protein: CSAPPGQLTYEQYF